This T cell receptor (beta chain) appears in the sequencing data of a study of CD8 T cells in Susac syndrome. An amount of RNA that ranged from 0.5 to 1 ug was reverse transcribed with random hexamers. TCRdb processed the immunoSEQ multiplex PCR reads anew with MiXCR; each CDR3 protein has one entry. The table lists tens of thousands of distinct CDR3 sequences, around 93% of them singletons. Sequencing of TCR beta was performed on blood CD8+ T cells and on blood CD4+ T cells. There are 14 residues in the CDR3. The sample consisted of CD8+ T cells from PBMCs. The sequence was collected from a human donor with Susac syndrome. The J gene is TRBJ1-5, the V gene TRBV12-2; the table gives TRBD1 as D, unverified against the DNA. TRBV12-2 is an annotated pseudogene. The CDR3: CAKISGGTDQPQHF. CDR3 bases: TGTGCAAAAATCTCTGGGGGCACAGATCAGCCCCAGCATTTT.